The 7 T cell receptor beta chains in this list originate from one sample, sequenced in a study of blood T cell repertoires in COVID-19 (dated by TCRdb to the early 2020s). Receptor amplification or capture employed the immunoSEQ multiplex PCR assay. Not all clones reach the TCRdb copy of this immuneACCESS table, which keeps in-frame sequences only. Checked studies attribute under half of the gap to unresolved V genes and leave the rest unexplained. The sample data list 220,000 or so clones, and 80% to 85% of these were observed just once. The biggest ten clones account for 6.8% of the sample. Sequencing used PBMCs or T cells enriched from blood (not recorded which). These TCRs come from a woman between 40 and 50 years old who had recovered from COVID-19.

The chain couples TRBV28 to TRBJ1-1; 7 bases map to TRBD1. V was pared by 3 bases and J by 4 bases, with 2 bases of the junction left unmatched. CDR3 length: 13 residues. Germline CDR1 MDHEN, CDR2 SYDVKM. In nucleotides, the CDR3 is TGTGCCAGCAGTTTTAGGGGGCGCACTGAAGCTTTCTTT. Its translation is CASSFRGRTEAFF.

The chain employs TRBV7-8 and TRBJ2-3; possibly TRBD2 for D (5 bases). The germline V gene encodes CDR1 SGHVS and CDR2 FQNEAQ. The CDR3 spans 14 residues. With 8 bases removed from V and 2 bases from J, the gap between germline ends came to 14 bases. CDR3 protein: CASAGVFPTDTQYF. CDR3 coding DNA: TGTGCCAGCGCCGGGGTCTTCCCCACAGATACGCAGTATTTT.

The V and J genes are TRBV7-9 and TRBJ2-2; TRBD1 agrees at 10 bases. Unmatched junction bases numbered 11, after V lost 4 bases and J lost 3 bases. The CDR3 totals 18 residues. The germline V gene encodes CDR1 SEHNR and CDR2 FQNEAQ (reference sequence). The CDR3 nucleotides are TGTGCCAGCAGCTCACTCCCGGGACAGGGGCCCCACACCGGGGAGCTGTTTTTT. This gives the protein CASSSLPGQGPHTGELFF.

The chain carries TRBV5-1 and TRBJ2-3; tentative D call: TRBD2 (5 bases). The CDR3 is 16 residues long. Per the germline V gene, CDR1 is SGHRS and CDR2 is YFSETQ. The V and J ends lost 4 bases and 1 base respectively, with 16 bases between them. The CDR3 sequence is CASSAGIQRGTDTQYF. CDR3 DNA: TGCGCCAGCAGCGCCGGGATACAACGCGGCACAGATACGCAGTATTTT.

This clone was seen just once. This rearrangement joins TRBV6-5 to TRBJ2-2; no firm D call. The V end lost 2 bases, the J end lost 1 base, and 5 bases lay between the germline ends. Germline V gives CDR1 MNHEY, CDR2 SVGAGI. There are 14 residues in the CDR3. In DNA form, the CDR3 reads TGTGCCAGCAGTTACGCGGTGAACACCGGGGAGCTGTTTTTT. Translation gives CASSYAVNTGELFF.

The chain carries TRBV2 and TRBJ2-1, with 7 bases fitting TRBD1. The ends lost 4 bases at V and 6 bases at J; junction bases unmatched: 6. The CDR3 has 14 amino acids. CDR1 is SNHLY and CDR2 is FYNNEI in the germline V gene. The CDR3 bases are TGTGCCAGCAGTGTCGACAGGGCCCGCAATGAGCAGTTCTTC. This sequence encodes CASSVDRARNEQFF.

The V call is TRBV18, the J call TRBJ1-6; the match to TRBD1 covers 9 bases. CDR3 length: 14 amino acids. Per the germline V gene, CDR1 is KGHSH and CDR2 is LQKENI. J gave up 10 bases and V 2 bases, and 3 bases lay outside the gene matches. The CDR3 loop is CASSPGTGQSPLHF. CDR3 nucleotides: TGTGCCAGCTCACCAGGGACAGGGCAATCACCCCTCCACTTT.